These 30 T cell receptor beta chains came from one sample sequenced in a study of blood T cell repertoires in COVID-19. Here immunoSEQ multiplex PCR was the method, and the copy in TCRdb shows in-frame clones only, minus some. The data contain over 150,000 clones, around four fifths of them singletons. Sequencing was performed on peripheral blood. Source of these receptors: a woman between 65 and 79 years old who had recovered from COVID-19.

The chain couples TRBV9 to TRBJ1-2, with 7 positions matching TRBD1. CDR3 length equals 15 residues. Unmatched junction bases numbered 9, after V lost 0 bases and J lost 7 bases. Looked up from germline, CDR1 is SGDLS and CDR2 is YYNGEE. CDR3 nucleotides: TGTGCCAGCAGCGTAGGGATTCGGCAGGGGGGTGGCTACACCTTC. It codes for CASSVGIRQGGGYTF. The entire variable domain, with the rest obtained from reference TRBV9 and TRBJ1-2, is as follows: DSGVTQTPKHLITATGQRVTLRCSPRSGDLSVYWYQQSLDQGLQFLIQYYNGEERAKGNILERFSAQQFPDLHSELNLSSLELGDSALYFCASSVGIRQGGGYTFGSGTRLTVV.

The J gene is TRBJ1-5, the V gene TRBV7-2; D gene uncertain. This CDR3 is 12 amino acids long. Per the germline V gene, CDR1 is SGHTA and CDR2 is FQGNSA. Trimming removed 2 bases at V and 11 bases at J, with 10 bases between. CDR3 residues: CASSLTGVTQHF. The DNA for the CDR3 is TGTGCCAGCAGCTTAACTGGTGTAACCCAGCATTTT.

As to this clone: This may arise from a read error, as a much more abundant clone is one base away. The chain is built from TRBV7-9 and TRBJ2-2; tentative D call: TRBD2 (6 bases). Per germline, CDR1 SEHNR and CDR2 FQNEAQ (reference sequence). Trimming removed 2 bases at V and 5 bases at J, with 6 bases between. This CDR3 contains 13 residues. Here the CDR3 DNA reads TGTGCCAGCAGCTTACGGGGGACCGGGGAGCTGTTTTTT. Amino acid sequence: CASSLRGTGELFF.

The chain uses TRBV4-2 and TRBJ1-4; 11 nucleotides align to TRBD1. Germline assignment: CDR1 LGHNA and CDR2 YNFKEQ. The CDR3 sequence is 14 residues long. V gave up 5 bases and J gave up 14 bases; unmatched junction bases: 10. The CDR3 here is CASSYGTGGLGLFF. Written as DNA, the CDR3 is TGTGCCAGCAGCTACGGGACAGGGGGGCTAGGGCTGTTTTTT.

This clone was picked up one time. The CDR3 DNA reads as TGTGCCAGCAGTTCCTCTTATGAAGCTTTCTTT. Amino acids: CASSSSYEAFF. The chain has TRBV6-2 or TRBV6-3 and TRBJ1-1; D gene uncertain. CDR1 and CDR2 (germline): MNHEY, SVGEGT. The CDR3 runs to 11 residues. V lost 4 bases and J 7 bases, leaving 7 bases between the germline ends.

The rearrangement joins TRBV7-3 to TRBJ1-2, with unresolved D. This CDR3 region has 16 residues. V gave up 2 bases and J gave up 4 bases, with 17 bases separating them. The germline V gene has CDR1 SGHTA and CDR2 FQGTGA. The CDR3 reads CASSLGDASGIYGYTF. CDR3 bases: TGTGCCAGCAGCTTAGGGGATGCTTCGGGGATCTATGGCTACACCTTC.

The chain combines TRBV5-1 with TRBJ2-3; a weak D match, TRBD2 (6 bases). Trimming pared 0 bases from V and 0 bases from J, leaving 14 bases between. The CDR3 has 17 amino acids. CDR1 SGHRS and CDR2 YFSETQ come from the germline V gene. The CDR3 reads CASSLGPQAGSTDTQYF. CDR3 bases: TGCGCCAGCAGCTTGGGGCCCCAGGCGGGGAGCACAGATACGCAGTATTTT.

V is TRBV2 and J is TRBJ1-4, with D possibly being TRBD1 (6 bases). The CDR3 contains 14 residues. Trimming shortened V by 7 bases and J by 0 bases, and 9 bases separated the two germline ends. CDR1 is SNHLY, CDR2 FYNNEI, per germline. The DNA for the CDR3 is TGTGCCAGCAATAGGGGGACAACTAATGAAAAACTGTTTTTT. Its protein is CASNRGTTNEKLFF.

The CDR3 bases are TGTGCCAGCAGCCCCGACGGAGGGAGTAGGTCCTACGAGCAGTACTTC. This gives the protein CASSPDGGSRSYEQYF. The chain has TRBV7-2 and TRBJ2-7; maybe TRBD2 (6 bases). The V end was cut by 5 bases, the J end by 1 base, with 18 bases between. Germline V gene data show CDR1 as SGHTA and CDR2 as FQGNSA. The CDR3 loop spans 16 amino acids.

The chain recombines TRBV6-4 with TRBJ2-5; 11 bases fit TRBD2. This CDR3 is 18 amino acids long. Germline CDR1 MRHNA, CDR2 SNTAGT. V was clipped by 0 bases and J by 5 bases; unmatched bases: 11. CDR3 nucleotide sequence: TGTGCCAGCAGTGACTCGAGGTTCGGACTAGCGGGCGGGGAGACCCAGTACTTC. Translating it yields CASSDSRFGLAGGETQYF.

This clone was seen more than once but under ten times. The rearrangement uses TRBV2 and TRBJ1-3, with D perhaps TRBD1 (6 bases). Trimming left V 7 bases short and J 11 bases short, with 15 bases between. This CDR3 spans 12 amino acids. CDR1 is SNHLY, CDR2 FYNNEI, per germline. The CDR3 sequence is CASTTDSSSIYF. The CDR3 DNA is TGTGCCAGCACCACGGACAGTTCGTCCATATATTTT.

The chain links TRBV5-1 to TRBJ2-7; D may be TRBD2 (6 bases). With 0 bases removed from V and 2 bases from J, the gap between germline ends came to 12 bases. The length of the CDR3 is 15 residues. Per the germline V gene, CDR1 is SGHRS and CDR2 is YFSETQ. This CDR3 is CASSLAGESTYEQYF. DNA of the CDR3: TGCGCCAGCAGCTTGGCGGGGGAGTCCACCTACGAGCAGTACTTC.

CDR3 sequence: CASSPQGEGNQPQHF. As DNA, the CDR3 is TGTGCCAGCAGCCCCCAGGGGGAGGGCAATCAGCCCCAGCATTTT. The chain recombines TRBV7-8 with TRBJ1-5, with TRBD1 matching 7 bases. The CDR3 has 15 amino acids. Per germline, CDR1 SGHVS and CDR2 FQNEAQ. The trim removed 5 bases at V and 2 bases at J, leaving 6 bases unmatched.

V is TRBV6-2 or TRBV6-3 and J is TRBJ2-5; D is possibly TRBD2 (5 bases). V shed 6 bases and J shed 5 bases, with 7 bases lying between them. Germline-derived CDR1 and CDR2 are MNHEY and SVGEGT. This CDR3 contains 11 residues. The CDR3 DNA reads as TGTGCCAGCAGCGGGGAGGAGACCCAGTACTTC. Its protein is CASSGEETQYF.

The rearrangement uses TRBV2 and TRBJ1-5; unclear D gene. The CDR3 extends over 14 amino acids. V lost 4 bases and J lost 0, with 7 bases in between. From germline, CDR1 is SNHLY and CDR2 FYNNEI. Written as DNA, the CDR3 is TGTGCCAGCAGTGTAGAGAGTAGCAATCAGCCCCAGCATTTT. Translation: CASSVESSNQPQHF. The variable domain in full, completed from reference TRBV2 and TRBJ1-5, reads EPEVTQTPSHQVTQMGQEVILRCVPISNHLYFYWYRQILGQKVEFLVSFYNNEISEKSEIFDDQFSVERPDGSNFTLKIRSTKLEDSAMYFCASSVESSNQPQHFGDGTRLSIL.

The sample holds one count of this clone. The rearrangement uses TRBV6-5 and TRBJ2-3; TRBD2 is a possible D gene (6 bases). The germline CDR1 and CDR2 sequences are MNHEY and SVGAGI. The CDR3 has 13 residues. V shed 6 bases and J shed 6 bases, with 13 bases lying between them. CDR3 bases: TGTGCCAGCAGGAATAGCGGTGGGGATACGCAGTATTTT. Encoded protein: CASRNSGGDTQYF.

This chain joins TRBV7-9 and TRBJ1-3; maybe TRBD1 (6 bases). CDR1 and CDR2 (germline): SEHNR, FQNEAQ (reference sequence). V was trimmed by 8 bases and J by 5 bases, leaving 10 bases between them. The CDR3 sequence is 12 residues long. CDR3 in DNA: TGTGCCAGCTCCAGGGGCCGAAACACCATATATTTT. The encoded protein is CASSRGRNTIYF.

The chain couples TRBV28 to TRBJ2-1; 11 bases agree with TRBD2. Trimming took 4 bases from V and 9 from J; bases not matched to a gene: 11. This CDR3 is built from 16 residues. Per germline, CDR1 MDHEN and CDR2 SYDVKM. CDR3 protein: CASSSPRVAGGREQFF. For the CDR3, the DNA is TGTGCCAGCAGTTCCCCCCGGGTAGCGGGAGGGCGTGAGCAGTTCTTC.

V gene TRBV7-2 combines with J gene TRBJ2-3; D might be TRBD2 (6 bases). Per the germline V gene, CDR1 is SGHTA and CDR2 is FQGNSA. Trimming shortened V by 1 base and J by 2 bases, and 10 bases separated the two germline ends. There are 15 residues in the CDR3. DNA of the CDR3: TGTGCCAGCAGCTTAGGCGGGATACTCACAGATACGCAGTATTTT. It yields the protein CASSLGGILTDTQYF. The variable domain in full, completed from reference TRBV7-2 and TRBJ2-3, reads GAGVSQSPSNKVTEKGKDVELRCDPISGHTALYWYRQSLGQGLEFLIYFQGNSAPDKSGLPSDRFSAERTGGSVSTLTIQRTQQEDSAVYLCASSLGGILTDTQYFGPGTRLTVL.

This chain joins TRBV11-3 and TRBJ2-1; the D is unclear. Germline CDR1 is SGHNT and CDR2 is YENEEA. V was pared by 1 base and J by 5 bases, with 9 bases between. The CDR3 totals 14 residues. The DNA of the CDR3 is TGTGCCAGCAGCTTAGGTGGAGTAAACAATGAGCAGTTCTTC. Its protein product is CASSLGGVNNEQFF.

The chain recombines TRBV18 with TRBJ2-6; D not certain. The CDR3 runs 16 residues. With 1 base removed from V and 0 bases from J, the gap between germline ends came to 7 bases. Germline V gene data show CDR1 as KGHSH and CDR2 as LQKENI. The CDR3 loop reads CASSPRLLSGANVLTF. The CDR3 DNA sequence: TGTGCCAGCTCACCACGTCTCCTCTCTGGGGCCAACGTCCTGACTTTC.

This chain connects TRBV19 to TRBJ2-1, with a possible D match to TRBD2 (5 bases). In germline, CDR1 is LNHDA, CDR2 SQIVND (reference sequence). V lost 7 bases and J 5 bases, leaving 12 bases between the germline ends. The CDR3 has 13 residues. The CDR3 DNA reads as TGTGCCAGTACCCCCGGGATCGACAATGAGCAGTTCTTC. As protein: CASTPGIDNEQFF.

The rearrangement uses TRBV2 and TRBJ1-1; weak D call: TRBD1 (6 bases). CDR1 and CDR2 from the germline V gene are SNHLY and FYNNEI. With 3 bases removed from V and 8 bases from J, the gap between germline ends came to 10 bases. CDR3 length: 12 residues. The CDR3 protein is CASSDRGREAFF. Written as DNA, the CDR3 is TGTGCCAGCAGTGACAGGGGTCGGGAAGCTTTCTTT.

The chain recombines TRBV25-1 with TRBJ2-7, with 9 bases matching TRBD1. With 3 bases clipped from V and 1 base from J, the junction kept 10 bases outside the gene matches. Germline lookup yields CDR1 MGHDK and CDR2 SYGVNS. CDR3 length: 17 residues. This CDR3 is CASSDPGTGRRSYEQYF. In DNA, the CDR3 is TGTGCCAGCAGTGACCCTGGGACAGGGAGGAGGTCCTACGAGCAGTACTTC.

This chain joins TRBV9 and TRBJ2-2, with a weak D call TRBD2 (6 bases). The CDR3 runs 15 residues. The germline gives CDR1 SGDLS, CDR2 YYNGEE. The V gene lost 0 bases and the J gene lost 4 bases, with 10 bases spanning the gap. The chain's CDR3 is CASSVGTTGTGELFF. CDR3 sequence (DNA): TGTGCCAGCAGCGTAGGGACTACCGGCACCGGGGAGCTGTTTTTT.

V and J are TRBV6-1 and TRBJ2-1; unclear D gene. Deletions cut 0 bases from V and 3 bases from J, with 12 bases between. CDR3 length: 16 amino acids. From germline, CDR1 is MNHNS and CDR2 SASEGT. The CDR3 here is CASSEALLEIYNEQFF. CDR3 bases: TGTGCCAGCAGTGAAGCTTTGCTAGAGATCTACAATGAGCAGTTCTTC.

This rearrangement joins TRBV10-3 to TRBJ1-2; D might be TRBD1 (6 bases). In germline, CDR1 is ENHRY, CDR2 SYGVKD. V shed 3 bases and J shed 7 bases, with 9 bases lying between them. The CDR3 spans 12 residues. The CDR3 spells CAISDPGAGYTF. In nucleotides, the CDR3 is TGTGCCATCAGTGACCCAGGGGCTGGCTACACCTTC.

The rearrangement joins TRBV5-1 to TRBJ2-1; 8 bases are a match to TRBD2. The germline V gene has CDR1 SGHRS and CDR2 YFSETQ. The V and J ends lost 7 bases and 2 bases, in that order; junction bases with no gene match: 17. The CDR3 has 18 residues. The CDR3 nucleotides are TGCGCCAGCCGCGGGGGACGGGAGGGCCTGAGCGCCTACAATGAGCAGTTCTTC. It encodes CASRGGREGLSAYNEQFF. The entire variable domain, with the rest obtained from reference TRBV5-1 and TRBJ2-1, is as follows: KAGVTQTPRYLIKTRGQQVTLSCSPISGHRSVSWYQQTPGQGLQFLFEYFSETQRNKGNFPGRFSGRQFSNSRSEMNVSTLELGDSALYLCASRGGREGLSAYNEQFFGPGTRLTVL.

This clone was picked up a small number of times. In DNA form, the CDR3 reads TGTGCCAGCAACAGGGGCCCGGGGGAGACCCAGTACTTC. It yields the protein CASNRGPGETQYF. This sequence joins TRBV2 and TRBJ2-5; 7 bases align to TRBD1. The CDR3 is made up of 13 amino acids. Germline V gene sequence: CDR1 SNHLY, CDR2 FYNNEI. V gave up 7 bases and J gave up 5 bases; unmatched junction bases: 7.

This clone was seen once. The chain is built from TRBV2 and TRBJ2-7, with a possible D match to TRBD1 (5 bases). V was trimmed by 4 bases and J by 3 bases, leaving 10 bases between them. Germline V gene data show CDR1 as SNHLY and CDR2 as FYNNEI. The CDR3 loop spans 13 amino acids. DNA for the CDR3: TGTGCCAGCAGTGGACAACAGGACTACGAGCAGTACTTC. It specifies CASSGQQDYEQYF. Full variable domain (remainder filled in from reference TRBV2 and TRBJ2-7): EPEVTQTPSHQVTQMGQEVILRCVPISNHLYFYWYRQILGQKVEFLVSFYNNEISEKSEIFDDQFSVERPDGSNFTLKIRSTKLEDSAMYFCASSGQQDYEQYFGPGTRLTVT.